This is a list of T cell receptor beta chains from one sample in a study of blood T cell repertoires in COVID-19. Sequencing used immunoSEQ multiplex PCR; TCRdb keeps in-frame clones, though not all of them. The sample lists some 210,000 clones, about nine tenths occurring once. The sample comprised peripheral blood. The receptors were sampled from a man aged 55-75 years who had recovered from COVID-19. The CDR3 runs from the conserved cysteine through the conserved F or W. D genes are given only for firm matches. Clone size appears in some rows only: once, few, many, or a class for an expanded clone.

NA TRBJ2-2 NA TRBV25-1 CASSDQTNTGELFF TGTGCCAGCAGTGACCAGACAAACACCGGGGAGCTGTTTTTT
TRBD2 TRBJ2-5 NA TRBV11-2 CASSLGLAGGLETQYF TGTGCCAGCAGCTTAGGACTAGCGGGAGGGTTGGAGACCCAGTACTTC
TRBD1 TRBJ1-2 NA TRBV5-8 CASSPDRVPDYGYTF TGTGCCAGCAGCCCTGACAGGGTACCTGACTATGGCTACACCTTC
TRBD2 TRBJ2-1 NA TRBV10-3 CAISVRTSGSYNEQFF TGTGCCATCAGTGTTAGGACTAGCGGGAGCTACAATGAGCAGTTCTTC
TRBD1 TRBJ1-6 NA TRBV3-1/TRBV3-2 CASSQEGGTGVSPLHF TGTGCCAGCAGCCAAGAGGGGGGGACAGGGGTTTCACCCCTCCACTTT
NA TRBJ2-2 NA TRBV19 CASSIGREGSGGELFF TGTGCCAGTAGTATAGGTCGTGAAGGGAGTGGCGGGGAGCTGTTTTTT
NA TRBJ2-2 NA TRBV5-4 CASSEDPGSNTGELFF TGTGCCAGCAGCGAGGACCCAGGGTCGAACACCGGGGAGCTGTTTTTT
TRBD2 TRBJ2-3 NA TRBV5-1 CASSLGTSGASTDTQYF TGCGCCAGCAGCTTGGGGACTAGCGGGGCTAGCACAGATACGCAGTATTTT
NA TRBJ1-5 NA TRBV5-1 CASSPAGGNQPQHF TGCGCCAGCAGCCCGGCGGGGGGGAATCAGCCCCAGCATTTT
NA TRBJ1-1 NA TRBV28 CASSSWGGRNTEAFF TGTGCCAGCAGTTCCTGGGGGGGGCGGAACACTGAAGCTTTCTTT
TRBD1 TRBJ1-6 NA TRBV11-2 CASSFRDRNSPLHF TGTGCCAGCAGCTTCCGGGACAGAAATTCACCCCTCCACTTT
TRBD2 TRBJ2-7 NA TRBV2 CASRRGASSYEQYF TGTGCCAGCAGGCGGGGGGCCAGCTCCTACGAGCAGTACTTC
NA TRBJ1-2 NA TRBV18 CASSPPISGSSYGYTF TGTGCCAGCTCACCACCGATATCCGGGAGTAGCTATGGCTACACCTTC
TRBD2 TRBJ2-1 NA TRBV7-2 CASSLGGGDYNEQFF TGTGCCAGCAGCTTAGGCGGGGGAGACTACAATGAGCAGTTCTTC
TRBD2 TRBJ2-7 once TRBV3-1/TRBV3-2 CATQRTSGTLEQYF TGTGCCACCCAACGGACTAGCGGGACTTTGGAGCAGTACTTC
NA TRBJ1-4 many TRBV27 CASQTVGGVGEKLFF TGTGCCAGCCAAACCGTGGGGGGAGTAGGTGAAAAACTGTTTTTT
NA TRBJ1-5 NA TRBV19 CASSPTAAGQPQHF TGTGCCAGTAGTCCGACGGCCGCGGGTCAGCCCCAGCATTTT
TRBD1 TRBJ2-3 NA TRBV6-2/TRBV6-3 CASSAGTGGTDTQYF TGTGCCAGCAGTGCCGGGACAGGGGGCACAGATACGCAGTATTTT
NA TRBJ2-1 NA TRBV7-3 CASSLRGRGSYNEQFF TGTGCCAGCAGCTTAAGGGGAAGGGGCTCCTACAATGAGCAGTTCTTC
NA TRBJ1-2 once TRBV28 CAIRDTYGYTF TGTGCCATCCGGGACACCTATGGCTACACCTTC
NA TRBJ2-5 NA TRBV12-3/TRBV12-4 CASSRNTGQYF TGTGCCAGCAGCCGCAACACAGGCCAGTACTTC
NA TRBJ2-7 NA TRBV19 CASSIDHRSFTYEQYF TGTGCCAGTAGTATAGATCACAGGAGCTTTACCTACGAGCAGTACTTC
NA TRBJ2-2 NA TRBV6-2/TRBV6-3 CASSRGAGELFF TGTGCCAGCAGTCGGGGGGCAGGGGAGCTGTTTTTT
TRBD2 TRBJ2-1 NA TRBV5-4 CASSLGSGGAVNEQFF TGTGCCAGCAGCTTGGGGAGCGGGGGGGCCGTCAATGAGCAGTTCTTC
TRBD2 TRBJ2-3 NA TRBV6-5 CASGPRLAGGPGYF TGTGCCAGCGGACCTCGACTAGCGGGGGGACCGGGGTATTTT
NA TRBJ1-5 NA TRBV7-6 CASSSRTDSQPQHF TGTGCCAGCAGCTCGAGGACAGATTCACAGCCCCAGCATTTT
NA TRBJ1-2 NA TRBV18 CASSPKREWGYTF TGTGCCAGCTCACCTAAACGGGAGTGGGGCTACACCTTC